These T cell receptor beta chains were read from a single sample in a study of blood T cell repertoires in COVID-19. Using immunoSEQ multiplex PCR, the repertoire was profiled, and TCRdb retains in-frame clones only, with some absent. There are roughly 250,000 clones in the sample; around 84% occur only once, and 1.6% lies in the top ten. Sequencing was carried out using PBMCs or T cells enriched from blood (not recorded which). These receptor sequences come from a woman between 45 and 60 years old who had recovered from COVID-19. CDR3s include the opening cysteine and the closing phenylalanine or tryptophan. The D gene is left open where the match is weak. Clone size is given for some rows only: seen once, a few or many times, or a class if the clone is expanded.

CASSVEAGYGTDTQYF TGTGCCAGCAGCGTAGAGGCAGGTTATGGCACAGATACGCAGTATTTT TRBJ2-3 TRBV9 - -
CASSLTRGTEAFF TGTGCCAGCAGCTTAACAAGGGGCACTGAAGCTTTCTTT TRBJ1-1 TRBV7-3 - -
CASKPGTSGYNEQFF TGTGCCAGCAAACCCGGGACTAGCGGTTACAATGAGCAGTTCTTC TRBJ2-1 TRBV19 once TRBD2
CASSQSREGQGERLGYEQYF TGCGCCAGCAGTCAATCAAGAGAAGGTCAGGGTGAACGGTTAGGCTACGAGCAGTACTTC TRBJ2-7 TRBV23-1 - -
CASSVSREVGFF TGTGCCAGCTCAGTAAGCAGGGAGGTGGGTTTCTTT TRBJ1-1 TRBV18 - -
CASSLRGPGGINTEAFF TGTGCCAGCAGTTTACGGGGACCAGGGGGGATAAACACTGAAGCTTTCTTT TRBJ1-1 TRBV27 few TRBD1
CASFGLASSYNEQFF TGTGCCAGCTTCGGACTAGCGTCCTCCTACAATGAGCAGTTCTTC TRBJ2-1 TRBV10-3 - TRBD2
CASSLRSMNTEAFF TGTGCCAGCAGCTTGAGGAGCATGAACACTGAAGCTTTCTTT TRBJ1-1 TRBV11-2 - -
CAWSRGHGELFF TGTGCCTGGAGCAGAGGACACGGGGAGCTGTTTTTT TRBJ2-2 TRBV30 once -
CASSGDYSNQPQHF TGTGCCAGCAGTGGAGACTATAGCAATCAGCCCCAGCATTTT TRBJ1-5 TRBV2 once -
CASTNSGGGLEAFF TGTGCCAGCACAAATAGCGGGGGGGGCCTTGAAGCTTTCTTT TRBJ1-1 TRBV6-5 - -